This T cell receptor (beta chain) emerged from a study of cytotoxic CD8 clonotypes in ibrutinib-treated CLL. Looking at the study overall: There were some 10 relapsed/refractory patients and 15 treatment-naive patients, and fewer than 18 were IGHV unmutated.

TCR beta libraries used about 2.1 micrograms of DNA from cryopreserved PBMCs. A remark on this clone: Its antigen is unknown.

Targeted sequencing depth ranged from 1 in 200,000 to 1 in 1 million T cells. Method: immunoSEQ multiplex PCR; TCRdb's copy keeps in-frame clones and lacks some. The sample has about 160,000 clones, approximately 90% seen once. The CDR3 covers 12 residues. Trimming pared 0 bases from V and 8 bases from J, leaving 9 bases between. Looked up from germline, CDR1 is SGHDT and CDR2 is YYEEEE. Points from the study as a whole: The study found clonality rose at ibrutinib response, then fell toward baseline at progression.

This specimen was PBMCs, taken at disease progression, from a patient treated with ibrutinib. V usage is TRBV5-6 and J usage is TRBJ2-7; D gene uncertain. This TCR came from a human donor with chronic lymphocytic leukemia. The CDR3 is CASSLDRVKQYF. The CDR3 DNA reads TGTGCCAGCAGCTTGGACCGGGTAAAGCAGTACTTC.